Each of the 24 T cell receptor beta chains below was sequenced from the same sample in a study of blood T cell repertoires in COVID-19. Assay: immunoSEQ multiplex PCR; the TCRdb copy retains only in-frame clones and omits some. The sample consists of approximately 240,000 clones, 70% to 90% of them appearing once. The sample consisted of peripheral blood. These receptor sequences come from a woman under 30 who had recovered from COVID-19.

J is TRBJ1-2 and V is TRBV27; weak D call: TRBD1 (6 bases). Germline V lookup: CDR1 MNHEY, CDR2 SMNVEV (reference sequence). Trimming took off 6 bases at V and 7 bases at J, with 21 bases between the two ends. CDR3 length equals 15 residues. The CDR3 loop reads CASRLLSRDTGGYTF. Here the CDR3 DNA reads TGTGCCAGCAGATTACTATCCCGGGACACTGGTGGCTACACCTTC.

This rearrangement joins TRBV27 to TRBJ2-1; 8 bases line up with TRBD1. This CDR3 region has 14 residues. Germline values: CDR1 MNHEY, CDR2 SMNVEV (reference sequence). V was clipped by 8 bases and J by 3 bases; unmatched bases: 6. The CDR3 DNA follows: TGTGCCAGCTCCGGACAGGGCCTCTACAATGAGCAGTTCTTC. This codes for CASSGQGLYNEQFF.

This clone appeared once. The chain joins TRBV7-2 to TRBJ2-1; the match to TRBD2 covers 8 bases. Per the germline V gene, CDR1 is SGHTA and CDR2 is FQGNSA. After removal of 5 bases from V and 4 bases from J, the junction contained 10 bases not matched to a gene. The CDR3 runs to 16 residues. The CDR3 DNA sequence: TGTGCCAGCAGCCAGACCGTGCGCGGGGGGTACAATGAGCAGTTCTTC. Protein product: CASSQTVRGGYNEQFF. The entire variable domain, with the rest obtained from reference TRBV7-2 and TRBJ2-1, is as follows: GAGVSQSPSNKVTEKGKDVELRCDPISGHTALYWYRQSLGQGLEFLIYFQGNSAPDKSGLPSDRFSAERTGGSVSTLTIQRTQQEDSAVYLCASSQTVRGGYNEQFFGPGTRLTVL.

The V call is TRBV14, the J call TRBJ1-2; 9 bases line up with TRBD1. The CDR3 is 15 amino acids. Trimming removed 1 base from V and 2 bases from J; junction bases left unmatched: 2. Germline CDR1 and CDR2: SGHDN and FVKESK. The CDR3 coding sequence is TGTGCCAGCAGCCAAGGGGACAGGGCGAACTATGGCTACACCTTC. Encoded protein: CASSQGDRANYGYTF.

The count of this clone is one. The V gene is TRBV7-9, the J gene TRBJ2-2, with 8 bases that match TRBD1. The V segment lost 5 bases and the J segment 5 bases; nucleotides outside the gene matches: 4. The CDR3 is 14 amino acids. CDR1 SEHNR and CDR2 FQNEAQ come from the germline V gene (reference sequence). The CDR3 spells CASSPGQGTGELFF. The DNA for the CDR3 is TGTGCCAGCAGCCCCGGACAGGGTACCGGGGAGCTGTTTTTT.

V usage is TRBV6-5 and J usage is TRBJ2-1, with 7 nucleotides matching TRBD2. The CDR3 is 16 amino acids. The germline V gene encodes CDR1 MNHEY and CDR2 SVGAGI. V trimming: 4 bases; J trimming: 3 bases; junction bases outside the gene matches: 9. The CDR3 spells CASSSTWLAVYNEQFF. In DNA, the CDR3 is TGTGCCAGCAGTTCCACCTGGCTAGCGGTCTACAATGAGCAGTTCTTC.

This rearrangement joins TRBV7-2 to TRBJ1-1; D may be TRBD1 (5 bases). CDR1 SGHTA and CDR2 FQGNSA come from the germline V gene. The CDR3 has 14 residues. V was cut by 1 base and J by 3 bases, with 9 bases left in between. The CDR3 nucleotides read TGTGCCAGCAGCTTAGTGGGGGGTGACACTGAAGCTTTCTTT. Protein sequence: CASSLVGGDTEAFF.

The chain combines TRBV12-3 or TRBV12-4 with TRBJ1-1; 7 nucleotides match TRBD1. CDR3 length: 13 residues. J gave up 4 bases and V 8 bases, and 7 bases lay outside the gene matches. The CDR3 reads CASSWSGGTEAFF. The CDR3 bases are TGTGCCAGCTCGTGGTCAGGGGGCACTGAAGCTTTCTTT.

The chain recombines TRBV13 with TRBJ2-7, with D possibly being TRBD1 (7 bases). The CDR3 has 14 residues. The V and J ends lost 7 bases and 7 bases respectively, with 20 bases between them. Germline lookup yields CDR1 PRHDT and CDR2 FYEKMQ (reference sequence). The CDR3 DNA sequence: TGTGCCAGCACCAACCCAACACAGGGGAGGGAGCAGTACTTC. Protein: CASTNPTQGREQYF.

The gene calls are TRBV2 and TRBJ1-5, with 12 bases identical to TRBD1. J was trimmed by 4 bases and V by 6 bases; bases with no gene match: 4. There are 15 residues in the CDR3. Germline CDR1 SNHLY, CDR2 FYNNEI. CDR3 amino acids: CASRRDRGQNQPQHF. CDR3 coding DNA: TGTGCCAGCAGGAGGGACAGGGGGCAAAATCAGCCCCAGCATTTT.

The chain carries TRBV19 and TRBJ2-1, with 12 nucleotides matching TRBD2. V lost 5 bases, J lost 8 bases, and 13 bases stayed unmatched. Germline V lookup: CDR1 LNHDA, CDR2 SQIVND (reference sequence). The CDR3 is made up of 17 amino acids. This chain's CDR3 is CASSLALAGGPRDEQFF. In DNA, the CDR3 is TGTGCCAGTAGTCTCGCTCTAGCGGGAGGGCCTAGGGATGAGCAGTTCTTC.

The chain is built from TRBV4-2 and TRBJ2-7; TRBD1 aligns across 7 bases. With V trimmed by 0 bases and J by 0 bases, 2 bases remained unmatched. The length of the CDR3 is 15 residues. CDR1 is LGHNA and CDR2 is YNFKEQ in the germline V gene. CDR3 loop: CASSQEGTASYEQYF. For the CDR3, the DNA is TGTGCCAGCAGCCAAGAAGGGACAGCCTCCTACGAGCAGTACTTC.

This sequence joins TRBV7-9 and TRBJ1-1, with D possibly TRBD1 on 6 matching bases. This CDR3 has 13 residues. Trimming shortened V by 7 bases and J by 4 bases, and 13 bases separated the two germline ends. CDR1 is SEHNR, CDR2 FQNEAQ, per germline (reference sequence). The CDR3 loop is CASITAGATEAFF. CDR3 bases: TGTGCCAGCATAACTGCGGGGGCCACTGAAGCTTTCTTT.

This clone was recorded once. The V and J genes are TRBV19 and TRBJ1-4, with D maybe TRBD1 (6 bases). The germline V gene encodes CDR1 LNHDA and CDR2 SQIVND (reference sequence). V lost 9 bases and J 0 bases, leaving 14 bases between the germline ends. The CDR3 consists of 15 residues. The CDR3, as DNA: TGTGCCAGCCGACAGGAAACTGCAACTAATGAAAAACTGTTTTTT. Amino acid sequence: CASRQETATNEKLFF.

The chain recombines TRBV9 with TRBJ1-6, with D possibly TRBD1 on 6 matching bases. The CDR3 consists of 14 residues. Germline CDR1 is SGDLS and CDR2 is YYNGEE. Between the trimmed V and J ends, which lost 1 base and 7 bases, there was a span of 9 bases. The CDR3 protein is CASSVYRANSPLHF. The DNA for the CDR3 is TGTGCCAGCAGCGTATACAGGGCAAATTCACCCCTCCACTTT.

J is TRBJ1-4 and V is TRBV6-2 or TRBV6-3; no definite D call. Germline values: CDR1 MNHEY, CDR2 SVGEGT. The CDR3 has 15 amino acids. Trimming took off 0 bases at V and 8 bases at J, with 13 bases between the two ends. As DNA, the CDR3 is TGTGCCAGCAGTTACTCTGACGGAGGTGGAGAAAAACTGTTTTTT. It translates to CASSYSDGGGEKLFF.

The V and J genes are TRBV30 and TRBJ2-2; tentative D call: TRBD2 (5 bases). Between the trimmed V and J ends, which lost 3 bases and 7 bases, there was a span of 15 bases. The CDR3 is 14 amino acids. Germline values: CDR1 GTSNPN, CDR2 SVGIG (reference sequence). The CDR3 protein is CAWSAFREIGELFF. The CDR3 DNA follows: TGTGCCTGGAGCGCGTTTAGGGAGATCGGGGAGCTGTTTTTT.

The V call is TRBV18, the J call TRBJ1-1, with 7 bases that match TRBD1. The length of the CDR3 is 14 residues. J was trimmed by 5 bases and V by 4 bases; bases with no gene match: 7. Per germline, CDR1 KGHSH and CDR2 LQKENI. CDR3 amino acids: CASSRQGEGTEAFF. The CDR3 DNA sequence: TGTGCCAGCTCACGACAGGGAGAGGGGACTGAAGCTTTCTTT. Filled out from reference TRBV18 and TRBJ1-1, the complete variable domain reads NAGVMQNPRHLVRRRGQEARLRCSPMKGHSHVYWYRQLPEEGLKFMVYLQKENIIDESGMPKERFSAEFPKEGPSILRIQQVVRGDSAAYFCASSRQGEGTEAFFGQGTRLTVV.

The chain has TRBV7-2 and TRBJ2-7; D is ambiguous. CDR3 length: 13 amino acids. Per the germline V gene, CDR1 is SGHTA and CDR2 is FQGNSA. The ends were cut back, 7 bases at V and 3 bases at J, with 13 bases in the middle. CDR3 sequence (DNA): TGTGCCAGCACCCGTGGCTCCCTCTACGAGCAGTACTTC. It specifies CASTRGSLYEQYF. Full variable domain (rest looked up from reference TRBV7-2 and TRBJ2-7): GAGVSQSPSNKVTEKGKDVELRCDPISGHTALYWYRQSLGQGLEFLIYFQGNSAPDKSGLPSDRFSAERTGGSVSTLTIQRTQQEDSAVYLCASTRGSLYEQYFGPGTRLTVT.

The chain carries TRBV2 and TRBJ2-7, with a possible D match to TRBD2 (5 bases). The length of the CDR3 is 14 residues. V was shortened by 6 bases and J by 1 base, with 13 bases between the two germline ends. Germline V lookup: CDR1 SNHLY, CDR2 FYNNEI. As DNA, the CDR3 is TGTGCCAGCAGCGAGGCGGGTGATTCCTACGAGCAGTACTTC. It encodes CASSEAGDSYEQYF.

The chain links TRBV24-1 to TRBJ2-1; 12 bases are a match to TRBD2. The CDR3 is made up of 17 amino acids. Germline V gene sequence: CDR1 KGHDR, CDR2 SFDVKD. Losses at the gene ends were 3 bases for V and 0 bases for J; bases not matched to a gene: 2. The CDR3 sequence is CATSDGTSGLSYNEQFF. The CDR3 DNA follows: TGTGCCACCAGTGATGGGACTAGCGGGCTCTCCTACAATGAGCAGTTCTTC.

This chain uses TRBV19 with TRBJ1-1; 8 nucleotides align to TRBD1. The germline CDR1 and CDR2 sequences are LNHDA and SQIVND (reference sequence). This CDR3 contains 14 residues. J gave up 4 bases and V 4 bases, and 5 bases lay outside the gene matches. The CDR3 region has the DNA TGTGCCAGTAGTAGGACAGGGAGGGTCACTGAAGCTTTCTTT. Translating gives CASSRTGRVTEAFF.

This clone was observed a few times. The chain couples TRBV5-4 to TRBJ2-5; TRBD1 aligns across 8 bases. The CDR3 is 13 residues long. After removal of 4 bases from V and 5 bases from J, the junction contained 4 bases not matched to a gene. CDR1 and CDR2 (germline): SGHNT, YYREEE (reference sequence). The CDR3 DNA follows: TGTGCCAGCAGCCTTACAGGGGGGGAGACCCAGTACTTC. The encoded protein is CASSLTGGETQYF.

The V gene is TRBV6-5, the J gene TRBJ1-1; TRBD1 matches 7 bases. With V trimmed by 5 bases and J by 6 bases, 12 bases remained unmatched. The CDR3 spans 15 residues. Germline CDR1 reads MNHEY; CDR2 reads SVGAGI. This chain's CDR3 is CASSPGTAETAEAFF. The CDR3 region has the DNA TGTGCCAGCAGTCCTGGGACAGCCGAGACCGCTGAAGCTTTCTTT.